The 26 T cell receptor beta chains given below trace back to one sample, sequenced in a study of OX40 agonist ivuxolimab in advanced cancers. Libraries were prepared by immunoSEQ multiplex PCR; TCRdb keeps only in-frame clonotypes and omits some of them. This sample carries some 60,000 clones, 85% to 90% of them seen once, and the ten largest clones take approximately 4%. Sequenced here: CD4+ or CD8+ T cells sorted from blood, sampled in a trial of the OX40 agonist ivuxolimab. The receptors were gathered from an adult with an advanced solid tumor such as melanoma, head and neck, liver or kidney cancer.

This chain uses TRBV2 with TRBJ2-3; TRBD1 is a possible D gene (6 bases). The CDR3 is 15 amino acids. CDR1 SNHLY and CDR2 FYNNEI come from the germline V gene. The V gene lost 7 bases and the J gene lost 0 bases, with 14 bases spanning the gap. CDR3 in amino acids: CASTRDTTSTDTQYF. The CDR3 bases are TGTGCCAGCACTCGGGACACCACTAGCACAGATACGCAGTATTTT.

The chain recombines TRBV6-1 with TRBJ1-6; D unclear. The CDR3 loop spans 12 amino acids. Per germline, CDR1 MNHNS and CDR2 SASEGT. Trimming stripped 3 bases from V and 14 bases from J, with 11 bases between. The chain's CDR3 is CASSDYELSLHF. For the CDR3, the DNA is TGTGCCAGCAGTGACTATGAGCTGTCCCTCCACTTT.

This rearrangement joins TRBV28 to TRBJ1-1; 7 bases align to TRBD1. The CDR3 has 15 residues. CDR1 and CDR2 (germline): MDHEN, SYDVKM. V shed 8 bases, J shed 5 bases, and the junction held 14 bases outside the gene matches. The CDR3: CASGRRQGLSTEAFF. DNA for the CDR3: TGTGCCAGCGGCAGGAGACAGGGTCTGTCGACTGAAGCTTTCTTT.

The rearrangement uses TRBV9 and TRBJ1-6, with D hard to call. The germline CDR1 and CDR2 sequences are SGDLS and YYNGEE. The CDR3 is 14 amino acids. V was clipped by 5 bases and J by 8 bases, with 14 bases between them. CDR3: CASRGSRRDSPLHF. Written as DNA, the CDR3 is TGTGCCAGCAGGGGGTCTCGGAGGGATTCACCCCTCCACTTT.

V gene TRBV5-8 combines with J gene TRBJ1-5, with D tentatively TRBD1 (5 bases). V was trimmed by 2 bases and J by 5 bases, leaving 8 bases between them. Germline V gene lookup returns CDR1 SGHTS and CDR2 YDEGEE. The CDR3 is 13 residues long. CDR3 loop: CASSLQVYQPQHF. The CDR3 DNA reads TGTGCCAGCAGCTTACAGGTATATCAGCCCCAGCATTTT.

The CDR3 bases are TGTGCCAGCAGCTCGACGGGACAGGGTCCCGATACGCAGTATTTT. As protein: CASSSTGQGPDTQYF. V is TRBV5-8 and J is TRBJ2-3; 9 nucleotides agree with TRBD1. This CDR3 comprises 15 residues. CDR1 and CDR2 from the germline V gene are SGHTS and YDEGEE. The ends lost 3 bases at V and 6 bases at J; junction bases unmatched: 8.

The DNA for the CDR3 is TGCGCCAGCAGCGCAGGGTCCGGGGCCAACGTCCTGACTTTC. Translating it yields CASSAGSGANVLTF. The chain links TRBV5-1 to TRBJ2-6; a weak D match, TRBD1 (5 bases). Trimming stripped 4 bases from V and 4 bases from J, with 9 bases between. This CDR3 region has 14 residues. Per the germline V gene, CDR1 is SGHRS and CDR2 is YFSETQ.

The chain is built from TRBV7-3 and TRBJ2-5; the D is unclear. The V gene's germline CDR1 is SGHTA and CDR2 FQGTGA. The CDR3 extends over 13 amino acids. V lost 8 bases to trimming and J lost 5 bases, with 15 bases between them. CDR3 region: CASGYGARETQYF. Written as DNA, the CDR3 is TGTGCCAGCGGCTACGGAGCCCGCGAGACCCAGTACTTC.

This clone was seen more than once but under ten times. This chain uses TRBV6-6 with TRBJ1-5, with TRBD1 identical over 9 bases. CDR1 is MNHNY and CDR2 is SVGAGI in the germline V gene (reference sequence). The CDR3 sequence is 14 residues long. Trimming took 6 bases from V and 6 from J; bases not matched to a gene: 6. CDR3 in amino acids: CASSQGQGFQPQHF. The CDR3 DNA sequence: TGTGCCAGCAGCCAGGGACAGGGATTTCAGCCCCAGCATTTT.

The V and J genes are TRBV6-6 and TRBJ2-4; perhaps D is TRBD1 or TRBD2 (7 bases each). Trimming took 2 bases from V and 3 from J, leaving 14 bases between them. CDR3 size: 16 residues. Germline assignment: CDR1 MNHNY and CDR2 SVGAGI (reference sequence). The CDR3 here is CASSYGGDSNKNIQYF. CDR3 nucleotides: TGTGCCAGCAGTTACGGGGGGGACAGCAACAAAAACATTCAGTACTTC.

The chain recombines TRBV5-1 with TRBJ2-1; D gene ambiguous. CDR1 is SGHRS, CDR2 YFSETQ, per germline. V was clipped by 5 bases and J by 6 bases, with 18 bases between them. The CDR3 consists of 15 residues. The CDR3 region is CASSSVEYVSNEQFF. DNA for the CDR3: TGCGCCAGCAGTTCCGTAGAATACGTCTCCAATGAGCAGTTCTTC.

The chain links TRBV7-2 to TRBJ1-3, with D possibly being TRBD1 (5 bases). V was clipped by 1 base and J by 0 bases, with 13 bases between them. The CDR3 extends over 17 amino acids. CDR1 is SGHTA and CDR2 is FQGNSA in the germline V gene. In DNA, the CDR3 is TGTGCCAGCAGCTTAGTGACATCGACAGTCTCTGGAAACACCATATATTTT. As protein: CASSLVTSTVSGNTIYF.

V usage is TRBV6-5 and J usage is TRBJ2-1; weak D call: TRBD1 (6 bases). The CDR3 has 12 amino acids. The germline V and J ends were trimmed by 11 bases and 4 bases, with 12 bases remaining between them. Germline V gene data show CDR1 as MNHEY and CDR2 as SVGAGI. CDR3 coding DNA: TGTGCCTGTTGGGACACGTACAATGAGCAGTTCTTC. Encoded protein: CACWDTYNEQFF.

Of note for this clone: An end of the junction does not agree with germline; a read error may underlie this. V and J are TRBV29-1 and TRBJ1-4; D possibly corresponds to TRBD1 (5 bases). Germline V gene data show CDR1 as SQVTM and CDR2 as ANQGSEA. The CDR3 contains 9 residues. CDR3 sequence reads: CSVAEPGVF. The DNA for the CDR3 is TGCAGCGTTGCCGAACCGGGGGTTTTT.

The genes are TRBV5-4 and TRBJ1-1; TRBD1 matches 7 bases. CDR3 length: 15 amino acids. Germline CDR1 SGHNT, CDR2 YYREEE (reference sequence). J lost 0 bases, V lost 4 bases, and 6 bases had no gene match. The chain's CDR3 is CASSRQGGVNTEAFF. CDR3 coding DNA: TGTGCCAGCAGCAGACAGGGTGGGGTGAACACTGAAGCTTTCTTT.

The rearrangement uses TRBV5-1 and TRBJ2-7; tentatively, D is TRBD2 (5 bases). V shed 5 bases and J shed 3 bases, with 15 bases lying between them. The CDR3 consists of 14 residues. The germline V gene encodes CDR1 SGHRS and CDR2 YFSETQ. The CDR3 reads CASSMGPGDYEQYF. CDR3 nucleotides: TGCGCCAGCAGTATGGGCCCCGGGGACTACGAGCAGTACTTC.

This clone was detected once. This chain connects TRBV5-5 to TRBJ2-3; 7 bases align to TRBD1. Losses at the gene ends were 3 bases for V and 2 bases for J; bases not matched to a gene: 6. CDR3 length equals 15 residues. Germline lookup yields CDR1 SGHKS and CDR2 YYEKEE (reference sequence). The CDR3 region is CASSSRTGATDTQYF. DNA of the CDR3: TGTGCCAGCAGCTCCCGGACAGGAGCCACAGATACGCAGTATTTT.

This clone was picked up one time. The CDR3, as DNA: TGTGCCAGCAGCCCCGCTCTGGGTCTGAACCGAGAGGGAAAAGCTTTCTTT. This codes for CASSPALGLNREGKAFF. The rearrangement uses TRBV5-4 and TRBJ1-1; D gene ambiguous. Germline CDR1 reads SGHNT; CDR2 reads YYREEE (reference sequence). V was shortened by 4 bases and J by 9 bases, with 28 bases between the two germline ends. The CDR3 runs 17 residues.

The gene calls are TRBV18 and TRBJ2-3; TRBD1 aligns across 11 bases. Germline CDR1 and CDR2: KGHSH and LQKENI. The CDR3 runs 15 residues. V was clipped by 3 bases and J by 5 bases; unmatched bases: 4. The DNA of the CDR3 is TGTGCCAGCTCACCGGGGACAGGGGGGAAAGATACGCAGTATTTT. Amino acid sequence: CASSPGTGGKDTQYF.

The chain carries TRBV5-4 and TRBJ2-5, with 11 bases matching TRBD1. Looked up from germline, CDR1 is SGHNT and CDR2 is YYREEE (reference sequence). CDR3 length equals 17 residues. V lost 3 bases and J lost 5; bases outside the gene matches: 12. In DNA, the CDR3 is TGTGCCAGCAGCTGGGGAAGTGGGACAGGGGGATCGGAGACCCAGTACTTC. This gives the protein CASSWGSGTGGSETQYF.

A few counts support this clone. In nucleotides, the CDR3 is TGTGCCAGCAGCACTCGGACAGGGGGCGGCGAGCAGTACTTC. This translates into CASSTRTGGGEQYF. The V gene is TRBV5-4, the J gene TRBJ2-7; 11 bases are shared with TRBD1. V was pared by 4 bases and J by 6 bases, with 6 bases of the junction left unmatched. The CDR3 is 14 residues long. Germline CDR1 is SGHNT and CDR2 is YYREEE (reference sequence). Supplemented by reference TRBV5-4 and TRBJ2-7, the full variable domain reads ETGVTQSPTHLIKTRGQQVTLRCSSQSGHNTVSWYQQALGQGPQFIFQYYREEENGRGNFPPRFSGLQFPNYSSELNVNALELDDSALYLCASSTRTGGGEQYFGPGTRLTVT.

The chain couples TRBV4-2 to TRBJ1-4; D uncertain. This CDR3 spans 16 amino acids. Trimming removed 0 bases at V and 7 bases at J, with 15 bases between. The germline gives CDR1 LGHNA, CDR2 YNFKEQ. In nucleotides, the CDR3 is TGTGCCAGCAGCCAAGACAGGTCGAAGGGAGCTGAAAAACTGTTTTTT. This sequence encodes CASSQDRSKGAEKLFF.

The chain couples TRBV6-6 to TRBJ2-2; D unclear. Trimming left V 6 bases short and J 6 bases short, with 11 bases between. The CDR3 runs 13 residues. Germline loops: CDR1 MNHNY, CDR2 SVGAGI (reference sequence). CDR3 residues: CASRPSMAGELFF. The CDR3 nucleotides read TGTGCCAGCAGACCGTCGATGGCCGGGGAGCTGTTTTTT.

The rearrangement links TRBV5-8 to TRBJ1-5; D is ambiguous. The CDR3 covers 15 residues. With 5 bases removed from V and 4 bases from J, the gap between germline ends came to 16 bases. Germline loops: CDR1 SGHTS, CDR2 YDEGEE. The CDR3 DNA reads TGTGCCAGCAGAACTAAGGACGAGCGAAATCAGCCCCAGCATTTT. This codes for CASRTKDERNQPQHF.

This chain joins TRBV18 and TRBJ2-7, with TRBD1 matching over 11 bases. This CDR3 is built from 16 residues. Germline trimming cut 5 bases from V and 2 bases from J; bases unmatched to any gene: 8. Germline assignment: CDR1 KGHSH and CDR2 LQKENI. CDR3 bases: TGTGCCAGCTCATCCGGAGGGGACAGGGGGACCTACGAGCAGTACTTC. It translates to CASSSGGDRGTYEQYF.

The chain is built from TRBV7-9 and TRBJ1-1; D gene ambiguous. Trimming pared 2 bases from V and 7 bases from J, leaving 14 bases between. The CDR3 runs to 14 residues. Germline V lookup: CDR1 SEHNR, CDR2 FQNEAQ (reference sequence). The CDR3 DNA sequence: TGTGCCAGCAGCTTAACGCGGACGGAGGATGAAGCTTTCTTT. This encodes CASSLTRTEDEAFF.